What follows is one TCR beta chain and its context. Its specificity is not known. The sample is drawn from a study of PD-1 blockade in classical Hodgkin lymphoma. Clones were read by immunoSEQ multiplex PCR, and TCRdb kept only the in-frame ones, dropping some. Counted here are about 93,000 clones, about three quarters occurring once; the ten biggest clones make up roughly 10%. Time point in this sample: cycle 4 day 1 (C4D1), after less than 7 weeks of nivolumab. In every patient, relapse followed autologous stem cell transplantation, while exposure to brentuximab vedotin differed. General observations from the study: Relative to healthy donors, newly diagnosed patients reportedly had lower baseline TCR diversity, which was reported as lower still in relapsed/refractory patients.

This sample comprised peripheral blood mononuclear cells (PBMCs), obtained before the fourth cycle of nivolumab. The sequence was collected from a human donor with classical Hodgkin lymphoma.

CDR3 amino acids: CASSEGTTSGANVLTF. DNA of the CDR3: TGTGCCAGCAGTGAAGGGACGACCTCTGGGGCCAACGTCCTGACTTTC. V usage is TRBV25-1 and J usage is TRBJ2-6; D may be TRBD1 or TRBD2 (5 bases each). CDR3 length: 16 residues. CDR1 MGHDK and CDR2 SYGVNS come from the germline V gene. V shed 2 bases and J shed 0 bases, with 8 bases lying between them.